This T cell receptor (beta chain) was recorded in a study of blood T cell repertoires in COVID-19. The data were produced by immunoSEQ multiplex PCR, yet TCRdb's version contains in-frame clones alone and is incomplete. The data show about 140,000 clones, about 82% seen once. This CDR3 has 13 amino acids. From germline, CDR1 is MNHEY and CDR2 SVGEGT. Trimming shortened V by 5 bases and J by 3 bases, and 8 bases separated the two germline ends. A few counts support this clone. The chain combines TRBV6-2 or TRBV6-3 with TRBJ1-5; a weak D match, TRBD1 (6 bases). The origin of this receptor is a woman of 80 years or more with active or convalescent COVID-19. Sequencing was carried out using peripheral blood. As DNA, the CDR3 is TGTGCCAGCAGTGGACAGTTCAATCAGCCCCAGCATTTT. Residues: CASSGQFNQPQHF.